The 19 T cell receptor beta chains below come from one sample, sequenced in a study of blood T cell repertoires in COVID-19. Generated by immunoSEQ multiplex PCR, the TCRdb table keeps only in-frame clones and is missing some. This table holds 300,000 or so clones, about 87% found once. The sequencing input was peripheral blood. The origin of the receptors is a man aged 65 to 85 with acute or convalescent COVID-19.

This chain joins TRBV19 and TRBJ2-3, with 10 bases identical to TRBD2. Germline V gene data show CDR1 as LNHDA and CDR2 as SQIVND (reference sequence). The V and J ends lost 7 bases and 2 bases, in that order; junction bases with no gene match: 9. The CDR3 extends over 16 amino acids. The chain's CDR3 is CASKSGAGGYTDTQYF. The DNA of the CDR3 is TGTGCCAGTAAATCAGGAGCGGGAGGGTACACAGATACGCAGTATTTT.

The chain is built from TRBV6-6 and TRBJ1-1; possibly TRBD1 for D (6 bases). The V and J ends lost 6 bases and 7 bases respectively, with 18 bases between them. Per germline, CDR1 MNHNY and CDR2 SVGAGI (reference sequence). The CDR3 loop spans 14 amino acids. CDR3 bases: TGTGCCAGCAGCTCGGGACAACCCGGGGTTGAAGCTTTCTTT. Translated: CASSSGQPGVEAFF.

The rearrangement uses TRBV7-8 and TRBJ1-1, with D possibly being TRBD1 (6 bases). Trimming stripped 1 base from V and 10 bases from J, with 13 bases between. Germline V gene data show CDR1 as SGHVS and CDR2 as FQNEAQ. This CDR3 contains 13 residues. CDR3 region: CASSLGGQTTAFF. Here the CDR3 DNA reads TGTGCCAGCAGCTTAGGAGGACAGACGACAGCTTTCTTT.

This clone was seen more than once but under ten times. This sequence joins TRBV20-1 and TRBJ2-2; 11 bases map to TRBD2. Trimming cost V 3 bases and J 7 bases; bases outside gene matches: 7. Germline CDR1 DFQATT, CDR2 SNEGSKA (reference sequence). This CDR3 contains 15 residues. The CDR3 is CSASLAGGPDGELFF. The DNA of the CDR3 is TGCAGTGCTAGTTTAGCGGGAGGGCCTGACGGGGAGCTGTTTTTT.

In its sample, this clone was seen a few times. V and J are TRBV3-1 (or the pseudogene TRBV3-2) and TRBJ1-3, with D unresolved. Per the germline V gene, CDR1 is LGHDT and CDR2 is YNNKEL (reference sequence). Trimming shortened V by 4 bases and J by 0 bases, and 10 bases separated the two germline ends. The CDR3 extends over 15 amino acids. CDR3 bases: TGTGCCAGCAGCCTCGGGAGCAGCTCTGGAAACACCATATATTTT. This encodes CASSLGSSSGNTIYF.

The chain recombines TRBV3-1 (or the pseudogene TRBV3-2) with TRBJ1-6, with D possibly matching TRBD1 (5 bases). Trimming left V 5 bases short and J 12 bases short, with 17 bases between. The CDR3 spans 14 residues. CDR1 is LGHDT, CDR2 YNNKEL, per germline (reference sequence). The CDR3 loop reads CASSDSMVSKPLHF. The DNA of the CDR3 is TGTGCCAGCAGCGACAGCATGGTTTCGAAACCCCTCCACTTT.

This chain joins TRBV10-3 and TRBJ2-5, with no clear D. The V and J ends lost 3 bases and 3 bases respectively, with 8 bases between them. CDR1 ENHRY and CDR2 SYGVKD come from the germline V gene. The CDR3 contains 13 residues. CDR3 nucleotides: TGTGCCATCAGTGAAAGACTGAAAGAGACCCAGTACTTC. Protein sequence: CAISERLKETQYF.

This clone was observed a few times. CDR3 DNA: TGCGCCAGCAGCCAAGAAGGGACTAGCGGGGGGGCCCGGCAGTTCTTC. Residues: CASSQEGTSGGARQFF. V gene TRBV4-1 combines with J gene TRBJ2-1; 16 nucleotides line up with TRBD2. The J segment lost 12 bases and the V segment lost 0 bases, leaving 5 bases of the junction unmatched. Germline V gene sequence: CDR1 MGHRA, CDR2 YSYEKL. This CDR3 has 16 residues.

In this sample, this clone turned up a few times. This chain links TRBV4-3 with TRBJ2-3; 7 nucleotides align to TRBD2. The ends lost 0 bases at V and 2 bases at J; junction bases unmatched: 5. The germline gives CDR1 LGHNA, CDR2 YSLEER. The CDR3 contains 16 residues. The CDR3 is CASSQDRAGVTDTQYF. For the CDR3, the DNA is TGCGCCAGCAGCCAAGATCGGGCGGGAGTCACAGATACGCAGTATTTT.

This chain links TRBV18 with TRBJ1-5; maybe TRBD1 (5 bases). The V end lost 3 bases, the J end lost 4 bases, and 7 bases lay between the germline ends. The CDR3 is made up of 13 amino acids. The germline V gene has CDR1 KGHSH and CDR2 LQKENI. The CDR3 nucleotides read TGTGCCAGCTCACCGGGGCCGAATCAGCCCCAGCATTTT. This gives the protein CASSPGPNQPQHF.

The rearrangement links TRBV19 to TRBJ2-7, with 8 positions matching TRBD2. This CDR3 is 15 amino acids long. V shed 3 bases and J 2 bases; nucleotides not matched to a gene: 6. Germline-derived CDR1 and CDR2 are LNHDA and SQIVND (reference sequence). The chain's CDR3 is CASSIGGGRPYEQYF. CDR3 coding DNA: TGTGCCAGTAGTATCGGGGGGGGAAGGCCCTACGAGCAGTACTTC.

CDR3 bases: TGTGCCAGCAGCTTCTGGACAGGCCCATATAATTCACCCCTCCACTTT. Protein: CASSFWTGPYNSPLHF. The chain recombines TRBV5-6 with TRBJ1-6; 7 nucleotides align to TRBD1. V gave up 2 bases and J gave up 4 bases; unmatched junction bases: 6. In germline, CDR1 is SGHDT, CDR2 YYEEEE. CDR3 size: 16 residues.

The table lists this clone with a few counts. The DNA for the CDR3 is TGTGCCAGCAGCGTATCCCAGGTCAGCAATGAGCAGTTCTTC. Translated, it gives CASSVSQVSNEQFF. The chain carries TRBV9 and TRBJ2-1, with D hard to call. The length of the CDR3 is 14 residues. Looked up from germline, CDR1 is SGDLS and CDR2 is YYNGEE. Trimming removed 1 base at V and 6 bases at J, with 11 bases between.

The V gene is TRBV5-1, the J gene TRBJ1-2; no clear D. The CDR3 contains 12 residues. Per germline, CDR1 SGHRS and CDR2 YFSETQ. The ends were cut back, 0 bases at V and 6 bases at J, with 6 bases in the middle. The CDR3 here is CASSLEGDGYTF. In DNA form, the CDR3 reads TGCGCCAGCAGCTTGGAAGGAGATGGCTACACCTTC.

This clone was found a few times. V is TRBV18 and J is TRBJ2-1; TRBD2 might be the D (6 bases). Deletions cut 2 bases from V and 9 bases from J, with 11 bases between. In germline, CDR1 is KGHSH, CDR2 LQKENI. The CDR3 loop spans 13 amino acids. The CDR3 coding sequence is TGTGCCAGCTCACCAGATCTTAGCGGTGAGCAGTTCTTC. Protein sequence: CASSPDLSGEQFF.

The CDR3 bases are TGTGCCAGCAGCTTAGCGAGGGGGAGGGGGGACACTGAAGCTTTCTTT. It is translated as CASSLARGRGDTEAFF. V is TRBV7-2 and J is TRBJ1-1, with D tentatively TRBD1 (6 bases). The V and J ends lost 0 bases and 3 bases respectively, with 14 bases between them. This CDR3 is 16 amino acids long. CDR1 is SGHTA and CDR2 is FQGNSA in the germline V gene.

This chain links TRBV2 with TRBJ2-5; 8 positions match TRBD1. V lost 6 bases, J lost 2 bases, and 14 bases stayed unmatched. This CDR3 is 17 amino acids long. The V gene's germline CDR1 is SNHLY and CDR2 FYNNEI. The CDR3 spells CASRYTFHRGSQETQYF. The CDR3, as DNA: TGTGCCAGCAGGTATACTTTCCACAGGGGGAGTCAAGAGACCCAGTACTTC.

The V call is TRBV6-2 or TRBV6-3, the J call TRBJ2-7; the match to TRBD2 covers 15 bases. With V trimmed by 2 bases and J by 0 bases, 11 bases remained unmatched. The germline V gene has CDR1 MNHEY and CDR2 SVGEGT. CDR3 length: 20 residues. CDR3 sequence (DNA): TGTGCCAGCAGTTACCCCGGGACTAGCGGGGGGCGTAGGAGCTCCTACGAGCAGTACTTC. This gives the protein CASSYPGTSGGRRSSYEQYF.

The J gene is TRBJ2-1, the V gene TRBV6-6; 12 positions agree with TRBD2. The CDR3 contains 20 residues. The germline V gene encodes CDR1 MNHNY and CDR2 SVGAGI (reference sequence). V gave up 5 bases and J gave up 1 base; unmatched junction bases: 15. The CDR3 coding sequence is TGTGCCAGCAGTCCCCTCAGGGCTAGCGGGAGGGCCCCATCCTACAATGAGCAGTTCTTC. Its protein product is CASSPLRASGRAPSYNEQFF.